These T cell receptor beta chains were read from a single sample in a study of T cell responses to AZD1222 COVID-19 vaccine. Sequencing was performed with immunoSEQ multiplex PCR; in TCRdb, only in-frame clones are kept and a portion is missing. The table includes around 130,000 clones, about 94% detected once. This specimen was peripheral blood, taken on day 0 of AZD1222 vaccination. The receptors derive from an adult in good health. Each CDR3 is given with its conserved first and last residue. The D gene is left open where the match is weak. The size field is filled for only some rows; it gives once, few, many or a size class.

v_gene	len	abundance	j_gene	d_gene	CDR3aa	CDR3nt
TRBV12-3/TRBV12-4	13	.	TRBJ1-2	.	CASSRGGLEGYTF	TGTGCCAGCAGCCGAGGGGGGCTAGAAGGCTACACCTTC
TRBV5-6	16	.	TRBJ1-6	.	CASSYTLSSYNSPLHF	TGTGCCAGCAGCTATACACTGAGCTCCTATAATTCACCCCTCCACTTT
TRBV5-6	12	.	TRBJ1-2	.	CASSLFQGGYTF	TGTGCCAGCAGCTTGTTCCAGGGCGGCTACACCTTC
TRBV13	13	.	TRBJ1-5	.	CASSYGSNQPQHF	TGTGCCAGCAGCTATGGTAGCAATCAGCCCCAGCATTTT
TRBV3-1/TRBV3-2	17	once	TRBJ1-2	.	CASSQDGLGRGDYGYTF	TGTGCCAGCAGCCAAGATGGATTGGGACGCGGGGACTATGGCTACACCTTC
TRBV6-5	16	.	TRBJ2-7	TRBD1	CASSYSLTGAAYEQYF	TGTGCCAGCAGTTACTCCCTGACAGGGGCCGCCTACGAGCAGTACTTC
TRBV19	13	.	TRBJ2-1	TRBD2	CASTWGGRDEQFF	TGTGCCAGTACCTGGGGGGGTAGGGATGAGCAGTTCTTC
TRBV4-1	17	.	TRBJ1-5	.	CASSPHSTGDWNQPQHF	TGCGCCAGCAGCCCGCACTCGACAGGAGATTGGAATCAGCCCCAGCATTTT
TRBV6-1	14	.	TRBJ1-5	.	CASSEWGGNQPQHF	TGTGCCAGCAGTGAATGGGGAGGTAATCAGCCCCAGCATTTT
TRBV27	15	.	TRBJ1-6	TRBD1	CASSAWTGGNSPLHF	TGTGCCAGCAGTGCCTGGACAGGGGGAAATTCACCCCTCCACTTT
TRBV28	15	few	TRBJ1-1	.	CASSPRGRSHTEAFF	TGTGCCAGCAGTCCCAGGGGTCGGTCGCACACTGAAGCTTTCTTT
TRBV4-2	15	.	TRBJ2-7	TRBD2	CASSRERGSSYEQYF	TGTGCCAGCAGCCGCGAGCGGGGGAGCTCCTACGAGCAGTACTTC
TRBV6-5	13	.	TRBJ1-5	.	CASSYDLNQPQHF	TGTGCCAGCAGTTACGACCTAAATCAGCCCCAGCATTTT
TRBV11-2	15	once	TRBJ1-2	.	CASSPWGGQNYGYTF	TGTGCCAGCAGTCCTTGGGGGGGCCAGAACTATGGCTACACCTTC
TRBV19	17	.	TRBJ1-6	TRBD1	CASSTGQGSVFDSPLHF	TGTGCCAGTAGTACAGGACAGGGGAGTGTATTTGACTCACCCCTCCACTTT
TRBV10-1	13	once	TRBJ1-6	.	CASSDTYNSPLHF	TGCGCCAGCAGTGACACCTATAATTCACCCCTCCACTTT
TRBV6-5	14	few	TRBJ1-1	.	CASSWGMGRSEAFF	TGTGCCAGCAGTTGGGGCATGGGGAGATCCGAAGCTTTCTTT
TRBV28	13	.	TRBJ1-1	TRBD1	CASSPYRGAEAFF	TGTGCCAGCAGTCCGTACAGGGGAGCGGAAGCTTTCTTT
TRBV20-1	14	.	TRBJ2-2	.	CSASAGGNTGELFF	TGCAGTGCTAGTGCAGGTGGAAACACCGGGGAGCTGTTTTTT
TRBV6-5	13	.	TRBJ2-2	.	CASTYDGTGELFF	TGTGCCAGCACCTACGATGGCACCGGGGAGCTGTTTTTT
TRBV6-4	14	.	TRBJ1-5	.	CASCNARFYQPQHF	TGTGCCTCATGTAATGCTCGTTTTTATCAGCCCCAGCATTTT
TRBV5-1	14	.	TRBJ2-3	.	CASSLSPSTDTQYF	TGCGCCAGCAGCTTGTCCCCATCCACAGATACGCAGTATTTT
TRBV7-9	14	.	TRBJ1-1	.	CASSPKLSTREAFF	TGTGCCAGCAGCCCCAAGCTGTCTACCAGGGAAGCTTTCTTT
TRBV10-3	17	.	TRBJ2-1	TRBD2	CATSGLAGGHLYNEQFF	TGTGCCACCTCCGGACTAGCGGGGGGGCACCTTTACAATGAGCAGTTCTTC
TRBV11-3	17	.	TRBJ1-1	TRBD1	CASSPLGRGHGDTEAFF	TGTGCCAGCAGCCCTCTCGGGAGGGGGCACGGGGACACTGAAGCTTTCTTT
TRBV3-1/TRBV3-2	13	.	TRBJ2-7	.	CASSHGASYEQYF	TGTGCCAGCAGCCACGGTGCCTCCTACGAGCAGTACTTC
TRBV5-1	14	.	TRBJ2-3	.	CASNTDSGPDTQYF	TGCGCCAGCAATACCGACTCAGGGCCCGATACGCAGTATTTT
TRBV6-6	15	.	TRBJ1-5	.	CASRKLTGDNQPQHF	TGTGCCAGCAGGAAGCTGACAGGAGACAATCAGCCCCAGCATTTT
TRBV5-1	15	.	TRBJ1-6	.	CASSLDGSYNSPLHF	TGCGCCAGCAGCTTGGACGGATCTTATAATTCACCCCTCCACTTT
TRBV18	16	.	TRBJ1-5	.	CASSPLGGVSNQPQHF	TGTGCCAGCTCACCTCTTGGAGGGGTAAGCAATCAGCCCCAGCATTTT
TRBV5-1	15	.	TRBJ1-6	.	CASSLTGAYNSPLHF	TGCGCCAGCAGCTTAACGGGGGCCTATAATTCACCCCTCCACTTT
TRBV11-3	16	.	TRBJ2-1	TRBD2	CASSLDASGGADEQFF	TGTGCCAGCAGCTTAGATGCTAGCGGGGGGGCGGATGAGCAGTTCTTC
TRBV7-9	15	.	TRBJ1-1	.	CASLRARGYIAEAFF	TGTGCCAGCCTCCGGGCGCGGGGATATATCGCTGAAGCTTTCTTT
TRBV29-1	15	.	TRBJ2-1	.	CSVVGYTGSYNEQFF	TGCAGCGTTGTTGGGTACACCGGCTCGTACAATGAGCAGTTCTTC
TRBV5-1	14	.	TRBJ1-3	TRBD1	CASSRDRAGNTIYF	TGCGCCAGCAGCCGGGACAGGGCCGGAAACACCATATATTTT
TRBV9	19	.	TRBJ2-1	TRBD1	CASSPGDRGVLSRNNEQFF	TGTGCCAGCAGCCCCGGGGACAGGGGGGTTTTATCCCGTAACAATGAGCAGTTCTTC